This T cell receptor (beta chain) was retrieved from a study of T cells in Graves' hyperthyroidism and ophthalmopathy. With regard to this clonotype: The antigen is undetermined.

V was trimmed by 7 bases and J by 1 base, leaving 13 bases between them. The CDR3 is 14 amino acids. The germline gives CDR1 LGHDT, CDR2 YNNKEL (reference sequence). RNA transcripts yielded amplified TCR beta CDR3 regions. HTBI primers were employed in a first-round RT-PCR of the TCR CDR3. MiXCR, run by TCRdb on the multiplex PCR reads, gives a single entry per CDR3 protein. The sample shows around 370,000 distinct CDR3 sequences, less than 20% of them seen only once. Findings and caveats of the study: Blood held most thyroid clonotypes expanded above 0.001 frequency.

Pregnant or lactating patients were excluded, as were those with uncontrolled infection or other autoimmune disease. On the basis of clinical symptoms, serum thyroxine and TRAb, thyroid ultrasound and orbital computed tomography, diagnoses were made. Source material for PBMCs was less than 12 ml fresh peripheral blood. The receptor's source is a man aged 18 to 30 with Graves' ophthalmopathy. The sequenced material came from blood. This rearrangement joins TRBV3-1 to TRBJ2-5, with D unresolved. The CDR3 here is CASNLPASQETQYF. CDR3 DNA: TGTGCCAGCAACCTCCCTGCTAGCCAAGAGACCCAGTACTTC.